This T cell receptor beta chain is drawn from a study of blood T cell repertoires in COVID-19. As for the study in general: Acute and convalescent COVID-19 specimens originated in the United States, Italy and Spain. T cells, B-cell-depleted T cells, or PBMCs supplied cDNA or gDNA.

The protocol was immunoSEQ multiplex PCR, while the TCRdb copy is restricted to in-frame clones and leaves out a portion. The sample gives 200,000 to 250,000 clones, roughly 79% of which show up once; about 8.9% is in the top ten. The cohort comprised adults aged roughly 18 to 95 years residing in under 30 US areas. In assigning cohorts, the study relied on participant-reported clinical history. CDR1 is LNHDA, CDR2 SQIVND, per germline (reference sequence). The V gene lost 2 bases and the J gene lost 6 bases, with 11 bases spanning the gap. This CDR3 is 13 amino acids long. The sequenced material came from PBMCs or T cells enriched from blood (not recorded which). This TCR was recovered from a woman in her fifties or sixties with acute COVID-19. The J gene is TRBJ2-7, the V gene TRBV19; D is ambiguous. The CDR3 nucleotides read TGTGCCAGTAGTATAACTTCCCTATCCGAGCAGTACTTC. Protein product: CASSITSLSEQYF. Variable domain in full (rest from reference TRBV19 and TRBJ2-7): DGGITQSPKYLFRKEGQNVTLSCEQNLNHDAMYWYRQDPGQGLRLIYYSQIVNDFQKGDIAEGYSVSREKKESFPLTVTSAQKNPTAFYLCASSITSLSEQYFGPGTRLTVT.